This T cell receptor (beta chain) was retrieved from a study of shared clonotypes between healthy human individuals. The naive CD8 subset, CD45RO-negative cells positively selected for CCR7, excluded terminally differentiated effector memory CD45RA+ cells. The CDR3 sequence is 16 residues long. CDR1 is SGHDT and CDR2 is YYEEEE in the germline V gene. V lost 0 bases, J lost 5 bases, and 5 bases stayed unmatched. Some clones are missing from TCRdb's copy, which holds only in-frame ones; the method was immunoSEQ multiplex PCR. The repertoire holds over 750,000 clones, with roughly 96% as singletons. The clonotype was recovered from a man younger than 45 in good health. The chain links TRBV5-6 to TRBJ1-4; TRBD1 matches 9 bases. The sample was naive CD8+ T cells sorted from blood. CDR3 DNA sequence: TGTGCCAGCAGCTTGGGGGACAGGGAGTTAAATGAAAAACTGTTTTTT. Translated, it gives CASSLGDRELNEKLFF.